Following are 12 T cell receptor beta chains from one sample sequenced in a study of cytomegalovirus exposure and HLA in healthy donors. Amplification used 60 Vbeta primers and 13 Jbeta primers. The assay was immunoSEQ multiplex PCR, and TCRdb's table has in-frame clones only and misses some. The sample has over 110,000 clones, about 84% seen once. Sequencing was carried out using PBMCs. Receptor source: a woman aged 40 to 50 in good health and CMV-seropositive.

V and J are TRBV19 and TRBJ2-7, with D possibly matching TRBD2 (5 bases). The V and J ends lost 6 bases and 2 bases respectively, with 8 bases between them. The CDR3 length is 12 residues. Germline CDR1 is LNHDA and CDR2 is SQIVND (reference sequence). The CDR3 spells CASSGDTYEQYF. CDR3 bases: TGTGCCAGTAGCGGGGATACCTACGAGCAGTACTTC. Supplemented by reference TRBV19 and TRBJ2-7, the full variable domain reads DGGITQSPKYLFRKEGQNVTLSCEQNLNHDAMYWYRQDPGQGLRLIYYSQIVNDFQKGDIAEGYSVSREKKESFPLTVTSAQKNPTAFYLCASSGDTYEQYFGPGTRLTVT.

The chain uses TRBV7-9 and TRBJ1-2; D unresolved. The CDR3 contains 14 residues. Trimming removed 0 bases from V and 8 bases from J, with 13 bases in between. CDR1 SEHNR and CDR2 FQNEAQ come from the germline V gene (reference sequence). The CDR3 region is CASSLAAEGNGYTF. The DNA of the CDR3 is TGTGCCAGCAGCTTAGCGGCGGAAGGTAACGGCTACACCTTC.

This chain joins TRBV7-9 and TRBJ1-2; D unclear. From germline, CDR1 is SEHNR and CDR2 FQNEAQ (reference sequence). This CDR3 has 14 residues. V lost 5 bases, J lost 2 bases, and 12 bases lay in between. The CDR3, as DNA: TGTGCCAGCAGCCCCAGCGGGCGCAACTATGGCTACACCTTC. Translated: CASSPSGRNYGYTF.

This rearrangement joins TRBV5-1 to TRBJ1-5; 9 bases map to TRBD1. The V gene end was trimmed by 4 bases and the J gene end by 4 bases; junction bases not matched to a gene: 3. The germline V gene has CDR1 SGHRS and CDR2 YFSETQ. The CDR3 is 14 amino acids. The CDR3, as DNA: TGCGCCAGCAGCACTGGGACAGGGAATCAGCCCCAGCATTTT. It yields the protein CASSTGTGNQPQHF.

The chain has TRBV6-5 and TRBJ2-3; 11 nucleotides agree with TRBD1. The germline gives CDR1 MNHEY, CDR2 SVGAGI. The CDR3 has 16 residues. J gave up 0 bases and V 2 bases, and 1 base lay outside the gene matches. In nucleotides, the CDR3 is TGTGCCAGCAGTTACGGGGACAGGGGGAGCACAGATACGCAGTATTTT. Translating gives CASSYGDRGSTDTQYF.

DNA for the CDR3: TGTGCCAGCATAAGCGGGGACAGGGAAGATTCACCCCTCCACTTT. It codes for CASISGDREDSPLHF. The chain recombines TRBV2 with TRBJ1-6, with TRBD1 identical over 9 bases. V lost 7 bases and J lost 8; bases outside the gene matches: 9. CDR3 size: 15 residues. CDR1 SNHLY and CDR2 FYNNEI come from the germline V gene. The variable domain in full, completed from reference TRBV2 and TRBJ1-6, reads EPEVTQTPSHQVTQMGQEVILRCVPISNHLYFYWYRQILGQKVEFLVSFYNNEISEKSEIFDDQFSVERPDGSNFTLKIRSTKLEDSAMYFCASISGDREDSPLHFGNGTRLTVT.

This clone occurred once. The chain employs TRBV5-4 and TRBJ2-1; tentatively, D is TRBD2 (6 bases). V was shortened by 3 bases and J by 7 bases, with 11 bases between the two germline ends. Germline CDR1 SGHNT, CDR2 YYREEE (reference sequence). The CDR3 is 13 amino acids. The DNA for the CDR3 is TGTGCCAGCAGCTGGAAACTAGCAAATGAGCAGTTCTTC. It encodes CASSWKLANEQFF.

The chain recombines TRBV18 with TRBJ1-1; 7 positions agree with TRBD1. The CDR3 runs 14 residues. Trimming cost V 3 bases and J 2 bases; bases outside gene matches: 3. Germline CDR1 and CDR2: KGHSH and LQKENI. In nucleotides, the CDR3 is TGTGCCAGCTCACCCGGACAGGCAAACACTGAAGCTTTCTTT. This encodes CASSPGQANTEAFF.

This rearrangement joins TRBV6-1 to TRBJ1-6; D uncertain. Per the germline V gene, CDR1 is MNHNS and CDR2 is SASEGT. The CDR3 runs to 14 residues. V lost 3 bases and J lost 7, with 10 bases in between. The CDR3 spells CASSDRLGNSPLHF. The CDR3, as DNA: TGTGCCAGCAGTGACAGGCTTGGCAATTCACCCCTCCACTTT.

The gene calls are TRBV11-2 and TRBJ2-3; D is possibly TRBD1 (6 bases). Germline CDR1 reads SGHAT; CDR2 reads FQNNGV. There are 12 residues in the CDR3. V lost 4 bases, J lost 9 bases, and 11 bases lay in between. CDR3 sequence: CASSSQGGTQYF. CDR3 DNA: TGTGCCAGCAGCTCACAGGGTGGGACGCAGTATTTT.

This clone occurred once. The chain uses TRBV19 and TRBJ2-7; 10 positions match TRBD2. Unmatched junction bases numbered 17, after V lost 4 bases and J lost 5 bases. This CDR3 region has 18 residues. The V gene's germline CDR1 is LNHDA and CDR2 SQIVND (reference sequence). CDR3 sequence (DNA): TGTGCCAGTAGTACCCGACGCTTGTCTAGCGGGAGTCTTCACGAGCAGTACTTC. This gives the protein CASSTRRLSSGSLHEQYF.

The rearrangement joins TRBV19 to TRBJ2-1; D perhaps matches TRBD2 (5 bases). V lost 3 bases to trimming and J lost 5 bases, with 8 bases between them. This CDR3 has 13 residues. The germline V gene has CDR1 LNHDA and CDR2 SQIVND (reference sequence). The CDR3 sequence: CASSIDGDNEQFF. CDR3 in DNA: TGTGCCAGTAGTATCGACGGGGACAATGAGCAGTTCTTC. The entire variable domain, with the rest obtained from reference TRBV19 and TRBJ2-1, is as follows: DGGITQSPKYLFRKEGQNVTLSCEQNLNHDAMYWYRQDPGQGLRLIYYSQIVNDFQKGDIAEGYSVSREKKESFPLTVTSAQKNPTAFYLCASSIDGDNEQFFGPGTRLTVL.